Detailed here is one TCR beta chain. Generated by immunoSEQ multiplex PCR, the TCRdb table keeps only in-frame clones and is missing some. The sample carries a few hundred thousand clones, about 86% recorded once. These data belong to a study of blood T cell repertoires in COVID-19. Turning to the study itself: COVID-19 samples collected from the United States, Italy and Spain covered acute and convalescent phases. PBMCs, B-cell-depleted T cells, or T cells provided the cDNA or gDNA that made up the material.

V dropped 3 bases and J dropped 2; count of bases not matched to a gene: 6. The CDR3 length is 16 residues. The germline CDR1 and CDR2 sequences are SGHTA and FQGTGA. Participants had their cohort set by participant-reported clinical history. The sequence came from a woman in her 40s with acute COVID-19. Material: PBMCs or T cells enriched from blood (not recorded which). The chain has TRBV7-3 and TRBJ2-5; TRBD1 aligns across 10 bases. The CDR3 nucleotides are TGTGCCAGCAGCTTCGGGACAGGGGAAAGACAAGAGACCCAGTACTTC. Encoded protein: CASSFGTGERQETQYF.